This T cell receptor beta chain was identified in a study of molecular identifiers for immune sequencing clone quantification. Study-wide findings and caveats: Same-barcode identical TCR molecules could make highly expanded clones look smaller than they are.

Previously described methods with listed TCR primers produced the bulk TCR libraries. Each CDR3 protein is one row after TCRdb ran MiXCR on the PCR reads. The table has just under 650,000 distinct CDR3 sequences, just under 20% seen once. The sample holds many counts of this clonotype. No antigen is known for it. Germline V gene sequence: CDR1 LGHDT, CDR2 YNNKEL (reference sequence). The CDR3 length is 16 residues. V was shortened by 1 base and J by 6 bases, with 17 bases between the two germline ends. Sequenced input: naive CD8+ T cells from blood, with Jurkat cell RNA spiked in. Subset given: FACS-sorted CD8+CD4-CCR7+CD45RA+ naive T cells. The sequence was collected from a human donor in good health. Some libraries in this study had Jurkat cell RNA spiked in. J is TRBJ2-3 and V is TRBV3-1; the D gene could be TRBD1 or TRBD2 (5 bases each). This CDR3 reads CASSQVGTSSLDTQYF. As DNA, the CDR3 is TGTGCCAGCAGCCAAGTAGGGACCTCGTCTCTGGATACGCAGTATTTT.